This T cell receptor beta chain was recorded in a study of blood T cell repertoires in COVID-19. Study as a whole: Samples taken during acute and convalescent COVID-19 were collected in the United States, Italy and Spain. T cells, B-cell-depleted T cells, or PBMCs provided the cDNA or gDNA that served as material.

In the original workflow: Amplification with reference gene primers provided the estimates of nucleated cell counts. Sequencing used immunoSEQ multiplex PCR; TCRdb keeps in-frame clones, though not all of them. V, J and clone size reflect that table, while D and trimming were determined from the DNA. The data show 100,000 to 120,000 clones, roughly 85% seen once. A single count supports this clone. Deletions cut 3 bases from V and 5 bases from J, with 13 bases between. The CDR3 sequence is 14 residues long. Per germline, CDR1 DFQATT and CDR2 SNEGSKA (reference sequence). The V and J genes are TRBV20-1 and TRBJ2-2; D possibly corresponds to TRBD2 (6 bases). Sequenced input: peripheral blood. This receptor was identified in a human donor in a cohort sampled during active COVID-19. The CDR3 protein is CSASLGGGTGELFF. CDR3 nucleotides: TGCAGTGCTAGTCTCGGGGGAGGAACCGGGGAGCTGTTTTTT.